This is a list of T cell receptor beta chains from one sample in a study of blood T cell repertoires in COVID-19. The data were produced by immunoSEQ multiplex PCR, yet TCRdb's version contains in-frame clones alone and is incomplete. The data contain 200,000 to 250,000 clones, roughly nine tenths of them singletons. Sequenced material: peripheral blood. The receptors were gathered from a man younger than 40 with acute or convalescent COVID-19. Both conserved end residues are part of each CDR3. The order of the fields is D gene, CDR3 length, clone size, V gene, J gene, CDR3 DNA, CDR3 protein. The D gene is left open where the match is weak. Some rows mark clone size as missing; the rest say once, few, many or name a class of expanded clone.

>TRBD1|14|-|TRBV6-4|TRBJ1-2
TGTGCCAGCAGGCCGGGACAGGCTAACTATGGCTACACCTTC
CASRPGQANYGYTF
>-|15|-|TRBV11-3|TRBJ2-1
TGTGCCAGCAGCCGAGCCTCACAGGGCGCAAATGAGCAGTTCTTC
CASSRASQGANEQFF
>-|12|-|TRBV5-8|TRBJ1-2
TGTGCCAGCAGCCAAAACCCGGGTGGCTACACCTTC
CASSQNPGGYTF
>-|13|-|TRBV5-1|TRBJ1-1
TGCGCCAGCAGCGAAGGGGCGTACACTGAAGCTTTCTTT
CASSEGAYTEAFF
>TRBD2|19|-|TRBV7-9|TRBJ2-2
TGTGCCAGCAGCTCGCCCCCCCAGGCGGGGGGAGGTAACACCGGGGAGCTGTTTTTT
CASSSPPQAGGGNTGELFF
>-|14|-|TRBV3-1/TRBV3-2|TRBJ1-1
TGTGCCAGCAGCCCAAGTCAGGTGAACACTGAAGCTTTCTTT
CASSPSQVNTEAFF
>TRBD1|15|-|TRBV5-7|TRBJ2-5
TGTGCCAGCAGCTCCTTCGACAGGGCGCAAGAGACCCAGTACTTC
CASSSFDRAQETQYF
>TRBD1|14|-|TRBV7-2|TRBJ1-6
TGTGCCAGCAGCCATGGACAGGGCTTTTCACCCCTCCACTTT
CASSHGQGFSPLHF
>TRBD1|16|-|TRBV27|TRBJ2-3
TGTGCCAGCAGCCCACTCGGACAGGGACTGACAGATACGCAGTATTTT
CASSPLGQGLTDTQYF
>-|12|-|TRBV12-3/TRBV12-4|TRBJ2-2
TGTGCCAGCAGTGTTTCAACCGGGGAGCTGTTTTTT
CASSVSTGELFF
>TRBD1|14|-|TRBV2|TRBJ1-1
TGTGCCAGCAGGACGGGGACAGGGAGTACTGAAGCTTTCTTT
CASRTGTGSTEAFF
>-|15|-|TRBV30|TRBJ1-2
TGTGCCTGGAGTGTAGGGGGGGCCTATAACTATGGCTACACCTTC
CAWSVGGAYNYGYTF
>-|16|-|TRBV7-2|TRBJ2-3
TGTGCCAGTTGTAAGAGAACAGGGCTGATCACAGATACGCAGTATTTT
CASCKRTGLITDTQYF
>-|14|-|TRBV7-2|TRBJ2-5
TGTGCCAGCAGCTTTCTGAGGGGGGGAGAGACCCAGTACTTC
CASSFLRGGETQYF
>TRBD1|14|-|TRBV6-5|TRBJ1-1
TGTGCCAGCACCAGGGGGCGCGGGGACACTGAAGCTTTCTTT
CASTRGRGDTEAFF
>-|14|-|TRBV5-8|TRBJ1-1
TGTGCCAGCAGCTTGTGGACAGTGAACACTGAAGCTTTCTTT
CASSLWTVNTEAFF
>-|16|-|TRBV5-4|TRBJ2-4
TGTGCCAGCAGCTTGGCCGGGTGGGGGGTAGGAAACATTCAGTACTTC
CASSLAGWGVGNIQYF
>-|15|few|TRBV28|TRBJ2-2
TGTGCCAGCAGTTTTAGGGCGTACGGACTTGTTGAGCTGTTTTTT
CASSFRAYGLVELFF
>-|13|-|TRBV11-2|TRBJ2-6
TGTGCCTACAGGTTCTCTGGGGCCAACGTCCTGACTTTC
CAYRFSGANVLTF
>TRBD2|15|-|TRBV3-1/TRBV3-2|TRBJ2-2
TGTGCCAGCAGCCAAGAGGTAGCGGGCACCGGGGAGCTGTTTTTT
CASSQEVAGTGELFF
>-|14|-|TRBV11-2|TRBJ2-5
TGTGCCAGCAGCCGTGGGCAGCTCCAAGAGACCCAGTACTTC
CASSRGQLQETQYF
>-|17|-|TRBV2|TRBJ2-6
TGTGCCAGCAGTGATTGGCATAGGGGATCTGGGGCCAACGTCCTGACTTTC
CASSDWHRGSGANVLTF
>-|16|-|TRBV19|TRBJ2-7
TGTGCCAGTAGTCCTGGAGGAGGGGGCAGATCCTACGAGCAGTACTTC
CASSPGGGGRSYEQYF
>TRBD1|15|once|TRBV28|TRBJ1-1
TGTGCCAGCATCGAACAGGGGGGACCGAACACTGAAGCTTTCTTT
CASIEQGGPNTEAFF
>TRBD2|15|once|TRBV5-1|TRBJ2-1
TGCGCCAGCAGCTCGGGGACTAGCGCGACCAATGAGCAGTTCTTC
CASSSGTSATNEQFF
>-|12|-|TRBV24-1|TRBJ1-2
TGTGCCACCAGTGATTGGAGTGATGGCTACACCTTC
CATSDWSDGYTF
>-|13|once|TRBV11-1|TRBJ2-2
TGTGCCAGCAGCTCCTGGGGGGCCGGGGAGCTGTTTTTT
CASSSWGAGELFF
>TRBD2|20|-|TRBV4-2|TRBJ2-1
TGTGCCAGCAGCTCGGGCCGGGGGGGGAGGGCCGAATGGTCTCCCGACGAGCAGTTCTTC
CASSSGRGGRAEWSPDEQFF
>-|17|-|TRBV9|TRBJ1-3
TGTGCCAGCAGCGTAGGGAGGGGCCCAGCGGAGGGAAACACCATATATTTT
CASSVGRGPAEGNTIYF
>TRBD2|15|-|TRBV7-8|TRBJ2-7
TGTGCCAGCAGCCCTGGACTAGCGGGAGTCGGCGAGCAGTACTTC
CASSPGLAGVGEQYF
>TRBD2|16|once|TRBV15|TRBJ2-1
TGTGCCACCAAGGCGGGGGAGGGTCCCCCATACAATGAGCAGTTCTTC
CATKAGEGPPYNEQFF
>-|12|-|TRBV13|TRBJ2-7
TGTGCCAGCAGTCGGAGTACGTACGAGCAGTACTTC
CASSRSTYEQYF
>TRBD2|17|-|TRBV5-1|TRBJ2-1
TGCGCCAGCAGCTTGGCCGAAGCGGGGAGCTCCTACAATGAGCAGTTCTTC
CASSLAEAGSSYNEQFF